A single sample is the source of the 8 T cell receptor beta chains below, sequenced in a study of tissue T cells after allogeneic stem cell transplantation. TCRdb's copy holds only in-frame clones and misses some; the assay was immunoSEQ multiplex PCR. The profile covers several thousand clones, with about 79% appearing a single time and 4.5% to 7% taken by the ten largest. The source material was blood, sampled before transplantation. These receptors all come from a man aged 40 to 75 who later had graft-versus-host disease after an allogeneic stem cell transplant.

The CDR3 here is CASGINYGYTF. CDR3 sequence (DNA): TGTGCCAGCGGTATTAACTATGGCTACACCTTC. The J gene is TRBJ1-2, the V gene TRBV27; D is unclear. Deletions cut 8 bases from V and 1 base from J, with 5 bases between. The germline V gene has CDR1 MNHEY and CDR2 SMNVEV (reference sequence). CDR3 size: 11 residues.

On this clone itself: The junction does not match germline at one end; this may be a read error. The gene calls are TRBV10-3 and TRBJ2-7; a weak D match, TRBD1 (5 bases). The CDR3 length is 13 residues. Germline CDR1 ENHRY, CDR2 SYGVKD. The CDR3 DNA reads as TGTGCCATCAGGGACAACCTTCCCTACGAGCAGCACTTC. Translated: CAIRDNLPYEQHF.

The genes are TRBV27 and TRBJ2-3, with TRBD2 matching 8 bases. The CDR3 is made up of 17 amino acids. V trimming: 2 bases; J trimming: 4 bases; junction bases outside the gene matches: 11. Per the germline V gene, CDR1 is MNHEY and CDR2 is SMNVEV (reference sequence). The CDR3 nucleotides read TGTGCCAGCAGTTTAAGAGGGGGAGCGGGAGCCTCAGATACGCAGTATTTT. It yields the protein CASSLRGGAGASDTQYF.

The chain recombines TRBV11-3 with TRBJ2-2; no reliable D call. The CDR3 is 15 amino acids. The germline CDR1 and CDR2 sequences are SGHNT and YENEEA. Between the trimmed V and J ends, which lost 3 bases and 0 bases, there was a span of 8 bases. CDR3 sequence reads: CASSFRSANTGELFF. The CDR3 nucleotides are TGTGCCAGCAGCTTTAGATCCGCGAACACCGGGGAGCTGTTTTTT.

The chain uses TRBV12-3 or TRBV12-4 and TRBJ1-6; D call uncertain. With 4 bases removed from V and 8 bases from J, the gap between germline ends came to 3 bases. The CDR3 sequence is 11 residues long. CDR3 sequence: CASSSDSPLHF. As DNA, the CDR3 is TGTGCCAGCAGTTCAGATTCACCCCTCCACTTT.

This clone appeared once. The rearrangement joins TRBV28 to TRBJ1-2; a possible D gene is TRBD1 (6 bases). Between the trimmed V and J ends, which lost 5 bases and 7 bases, there was a span of 14 bases. This CDR3 is 13 amino acids long. Looked up from germline, CDR1 is MDHEN and CDR2 is SYDVKM. CDR3 protein: CASSLYREGGYTF. In DNA, the CDR3 is TGTGCCAGCAGTCTATACAGGGAAGGTGGCTACACCTTC.

The chain has TRBV6-5 and TRBJ2-7, with 7 bases aligning to TRBD1. After removal of 2 bases from V and 4 bases from J, the junction contained 5 bases not matched to a gene. The CDR3 sequence is 14 residues long. Germline V gives CDR1 MNHEY, CDR2 SVGAGI. CDR3 sequence reads: CASSYGQASYEQYF. For the CDR3, the DNA is TGTGCCAGCAGTTACGGACAGGCCTCATACGAGCAGTACTTC.

The chain uses TRBV7-8 and TRBJ1-6, with 8 bases aligning to TRBD1. Germline CDR1 reads SGHVS; CDR2 reads FQNEAQ. This CDR3 is 14 amino acids long. Losses at the gene ends were 2 bases for V and 9 bases for J; bases not matched to a gene: 3. This CDR3 reads CASSLNRGSSPLHF. The CDR3 DNA reads as TGTGCCAGCAGCTTAAACAGGGGGAGTTCACCCCTCCACTTT.